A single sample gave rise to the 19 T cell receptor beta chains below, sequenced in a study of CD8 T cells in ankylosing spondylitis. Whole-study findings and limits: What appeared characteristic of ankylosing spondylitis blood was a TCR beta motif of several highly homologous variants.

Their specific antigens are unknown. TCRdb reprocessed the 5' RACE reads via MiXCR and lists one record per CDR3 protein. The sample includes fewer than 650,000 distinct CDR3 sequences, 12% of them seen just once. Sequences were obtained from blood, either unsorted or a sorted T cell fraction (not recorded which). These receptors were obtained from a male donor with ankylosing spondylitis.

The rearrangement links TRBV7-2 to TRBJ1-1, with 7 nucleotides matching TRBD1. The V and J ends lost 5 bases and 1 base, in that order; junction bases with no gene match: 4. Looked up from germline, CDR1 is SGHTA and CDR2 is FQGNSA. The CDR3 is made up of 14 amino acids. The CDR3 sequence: CASSRRDRNTEAFF. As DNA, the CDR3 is TGTGCCAGCAGCCGCCGGGACAGGAACACTGAAGCTTTCTTT.

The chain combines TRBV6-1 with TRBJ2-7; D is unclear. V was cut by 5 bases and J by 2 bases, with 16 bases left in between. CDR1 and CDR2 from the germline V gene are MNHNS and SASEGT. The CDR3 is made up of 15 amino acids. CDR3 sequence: CASSPLRGPPYEQYV. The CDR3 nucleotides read TGTGCCAGCAGTCCGCTCCGTGGCCCTCCCTACGAGCAGTACGTC.

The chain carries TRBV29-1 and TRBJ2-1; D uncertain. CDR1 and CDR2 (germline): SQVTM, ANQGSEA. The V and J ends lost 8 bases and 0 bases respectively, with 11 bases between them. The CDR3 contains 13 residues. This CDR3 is CSHTPSSYNEQFF. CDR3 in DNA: TGCAGCCATACACCGAGCTCCTACAATGAGCAGTTCTTC.

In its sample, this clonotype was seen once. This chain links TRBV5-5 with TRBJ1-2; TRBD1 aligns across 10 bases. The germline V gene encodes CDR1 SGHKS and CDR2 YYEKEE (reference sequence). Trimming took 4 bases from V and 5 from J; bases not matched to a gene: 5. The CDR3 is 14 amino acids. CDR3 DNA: TGTGCCAGCAGCACCGGACAGGGGGAATATGGCTACACCTTC. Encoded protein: CASSTGQGEYGYTF. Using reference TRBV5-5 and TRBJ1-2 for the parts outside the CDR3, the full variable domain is DAGVTQSPTHLIKTRGQQVTLRCSPISGHKSVSWYQQVLGQGPQFIFQYYEKEERGRGNFPDRFSARQFPNYSSELNVNALLLGDSALYLCASSTGQGEYGYTFGSGTRLTVV.

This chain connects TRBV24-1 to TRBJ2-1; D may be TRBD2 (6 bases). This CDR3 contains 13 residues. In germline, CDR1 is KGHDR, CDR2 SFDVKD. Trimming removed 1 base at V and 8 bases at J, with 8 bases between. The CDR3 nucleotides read TGTGCCACCAGTGATTTAGGCGGGGATGAGCAGTTCTTC. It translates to CATSDLGGDEQFF.

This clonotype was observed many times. CDR3 region: CASGPRPSPYNEQFF. Written as DNA, the CDR3 is TGCGCCAGCGGTCCGCGGCCCTCCCCCTACAATGAGCAGTTCTTC. V and J are TRBV5-1 and TRBJ2-1, with no clear D. This CDR3 is 15 amino acids long. V shed 7 bases and J shed 2 bases, with 16 bases lying between them. Looked up from germline, CDR1 is SGHRS and CDR2 is YFSETQ.

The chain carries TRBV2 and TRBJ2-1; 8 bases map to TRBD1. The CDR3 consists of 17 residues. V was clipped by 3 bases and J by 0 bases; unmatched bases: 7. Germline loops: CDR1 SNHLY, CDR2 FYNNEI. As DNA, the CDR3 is TGTGCCAGCAGTGATAGAGACAGGGGTAGCTCCTACAATGAGCAGTTCTTC. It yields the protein CASSDRDRGSSYNEQFF.

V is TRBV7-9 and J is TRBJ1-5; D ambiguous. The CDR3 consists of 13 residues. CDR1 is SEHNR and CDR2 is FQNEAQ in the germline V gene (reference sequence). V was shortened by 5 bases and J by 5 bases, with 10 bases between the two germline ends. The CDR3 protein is CASSTDGYQPQHF. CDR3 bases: TGTGCCAGCAGCACGGACGGTTATCAGCCCCAGCATTTT. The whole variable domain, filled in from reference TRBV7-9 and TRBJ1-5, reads DTGVSQNPRHKITKRGQNVTFRCDPISEHNRLYWYRQTLGQGPEFLTYFQNEAQLEKSRLLSDRFSAERPKGSFSTLEIQRTEQGDSAMYLCASSTDGYQPQHFGDGTRLSIL.

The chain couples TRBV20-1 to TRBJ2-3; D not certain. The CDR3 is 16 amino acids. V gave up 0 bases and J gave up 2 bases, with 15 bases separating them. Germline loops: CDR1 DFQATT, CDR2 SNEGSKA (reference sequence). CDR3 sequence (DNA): TGCAGTGCTAGAGATTACATGGCGGCAACCACAGATACGCAGTATTTT. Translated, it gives CSARDYMAATTDTQYF.

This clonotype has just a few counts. CDR3 in DNA: TGTGCCAGCAGCCTCCGGGCTGACCAAGAGACCCAGTACTTC. The encoded protein is CASSLRADQETQYF. The chain recombines TRBV6-1 with TRBJ2-5; D gene unclear. V was trimmed by 6 bases and J by 0 bases, leaving 11 bases between them. The germline V gene encodes CDR1 MNHNS and CDR2 SASEGT. CDR3 length equals 14 residues.

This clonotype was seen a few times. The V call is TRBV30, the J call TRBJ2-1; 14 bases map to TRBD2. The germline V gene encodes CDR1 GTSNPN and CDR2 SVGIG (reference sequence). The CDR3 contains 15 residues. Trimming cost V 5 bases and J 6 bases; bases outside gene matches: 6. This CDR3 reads CAWSGLAGVPNEQFF. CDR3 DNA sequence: TGTGCCTGGTCGGGACTAGCGGGAGTCCCCAATGAGCAGTTCTTC.

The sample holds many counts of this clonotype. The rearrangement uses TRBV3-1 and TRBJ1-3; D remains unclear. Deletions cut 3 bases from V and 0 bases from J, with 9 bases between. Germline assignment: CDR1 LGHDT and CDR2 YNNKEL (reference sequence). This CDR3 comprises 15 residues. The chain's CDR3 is CASSQNSISGNTIYF. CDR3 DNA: TGTGCCAGCAGCCAGAACAGCATCTCTGGAAACACCATATATTTT.

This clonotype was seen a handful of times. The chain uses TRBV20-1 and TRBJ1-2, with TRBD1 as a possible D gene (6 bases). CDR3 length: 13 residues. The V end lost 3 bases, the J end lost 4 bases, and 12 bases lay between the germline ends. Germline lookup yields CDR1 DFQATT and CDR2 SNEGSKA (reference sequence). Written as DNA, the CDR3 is TGCAGTGCTAGGCCGAGGACAGTCTATGGCTACACCTTC. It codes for CSARPRTVYGYTF.

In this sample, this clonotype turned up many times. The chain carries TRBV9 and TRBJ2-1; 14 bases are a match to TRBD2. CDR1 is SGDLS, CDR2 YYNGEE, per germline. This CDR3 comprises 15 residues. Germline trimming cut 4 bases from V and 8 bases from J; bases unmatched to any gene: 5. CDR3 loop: CASSPRLAGGHEQFF. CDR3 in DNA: TGTGCCAGCAGCCCCCGACTAGCGGGAGGGCATGAGCAGTTCTTC. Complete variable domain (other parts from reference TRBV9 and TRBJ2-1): DSGVTQTPKHLITATGQRVTLRCSPRSGDLSVYWYQQSLDQGLQFLIQYYNGEERAKGNILERFSAQQFPDLHSELNLSSLELGDSALYFCASSPRLAGGHEQFFGPGTRLTVL.

The CDR3 sequence is CASSVTGQNTGELFF. CDR3 nucleotides: TGTGCCAGTAGTGTTACGGGACAAAACACCGGGGAGCTGTTTTTT. The V call is TRBV19, the J call TRBJ2-2; a possible D gene is TRBD1 (6 bases). The CDR3 contains 15 residues. Trimming pared 5 bases from V and 2 bases from J, leaving 12 bases between. Per germline, CDR1 LNHDA and CDR2 SQIVND (reference sequence).

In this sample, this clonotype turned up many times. Written as DNA, the CDR3 is TGCAGTGCTTCGGCTAGCGGGAGAGGAGAGACCCAGTACTTC. It is translated as CSASASGRGETQYF. The chain carries TRBV20-1 and TRBJ2-5; 10 bases are a match to TRBD2. Unmatched junction bases numbered 7, after V lost 5 bases and J lost 4 bases. This CDR3 is 14 amino acids long. Germline V gives CDR1 DFQATT, CDR2 SNEGSKA (reference sequence).

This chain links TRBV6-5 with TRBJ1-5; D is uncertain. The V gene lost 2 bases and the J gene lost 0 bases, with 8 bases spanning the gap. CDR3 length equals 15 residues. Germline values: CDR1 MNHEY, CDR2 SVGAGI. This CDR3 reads CASSYRAASNQPQHF. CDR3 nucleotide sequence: TGTGCCAGCAGTTACCGAGCCGCTAGCAATCAGCCCCAGCATTTT.

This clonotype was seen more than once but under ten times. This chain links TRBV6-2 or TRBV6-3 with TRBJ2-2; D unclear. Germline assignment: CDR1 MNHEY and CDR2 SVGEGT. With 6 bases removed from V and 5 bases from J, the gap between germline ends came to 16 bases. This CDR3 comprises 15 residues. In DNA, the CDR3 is TGTGCCAGCAGACATTCCGGCCCCCGTACCGGGGAGCTGTTTTTT. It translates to CASRHSGPRTGELFF.

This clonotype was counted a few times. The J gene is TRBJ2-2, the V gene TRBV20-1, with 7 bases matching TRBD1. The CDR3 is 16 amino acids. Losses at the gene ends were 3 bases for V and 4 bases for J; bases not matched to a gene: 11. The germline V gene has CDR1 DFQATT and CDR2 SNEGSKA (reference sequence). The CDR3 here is CSARGRGQVFTGELFF. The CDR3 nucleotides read TGCAGTGCTAGGGGCCGTGGACAGGTTTTCACCGGGGAGCTGTTTTTT.